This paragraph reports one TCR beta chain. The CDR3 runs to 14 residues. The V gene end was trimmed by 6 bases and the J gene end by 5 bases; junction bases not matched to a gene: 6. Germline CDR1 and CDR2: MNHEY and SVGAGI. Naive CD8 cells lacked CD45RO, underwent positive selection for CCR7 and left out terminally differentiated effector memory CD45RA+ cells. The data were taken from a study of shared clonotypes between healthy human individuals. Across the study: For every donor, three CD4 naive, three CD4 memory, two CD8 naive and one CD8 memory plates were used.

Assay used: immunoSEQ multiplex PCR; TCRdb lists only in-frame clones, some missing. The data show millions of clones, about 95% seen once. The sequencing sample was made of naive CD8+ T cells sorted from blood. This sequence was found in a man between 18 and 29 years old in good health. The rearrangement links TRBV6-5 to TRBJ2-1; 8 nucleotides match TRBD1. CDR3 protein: CASRGQVANNEQFF. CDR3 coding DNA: TGTGCCAGCAGGGGACAGGTAGCGAACAATGAGCAGTTCTTC.